The 26 T cell receptor beta chains below all came from one sample that was sequenced in a study of cytomegalovirus exposure and HLA in healthy donors. A multiplex PCR was run with 60 Vbeta primers and 13 Jbeta primers. Clones were sequenced by immunoSEQ multiplex PCR, and TCRdb holds only the in-frame ones, with some missing. Among roughly 290,000 clones listed, about 80% were seen once. The sequenced sample was PBMCs. Receptors were obtained from a girl aged 2-15 years in good health and CMV-seronegative.

The gene calls are TRBV6-6 and TRBJ2-5; D is ambiguous. Germline V lookup: CDR1 MNHNY, CDR2 SVGAGI (reference sequence). This CDR3 is 12 amino acids long. V was clipped by 6 bases and J by 4 bases, with 9 bases between them. For the CDR3, the DNA is TGTGCCAGCAGCCGAGTTCGAGAGACCCAGTACTTC. It translates to CASSRVRETQYF.

This chain connects TRBV28 to TRBJ1-2, with D hard to call. V was trimmed by 6 bases and J by 7 bases, leaving 12 bases between them. The CDR3 loop spans 12 amino acids. CDR1 MDHEN and CDR2 SYDVKM come from the germline V gene. This chain's CDR3 is CASSPPVPGYTF. In nucleotides, the CDR3 is TGTGCCAGCAGCCCCCCAGTCCCTGGCTACACCTTC.

The chain is built from TRBV5-8 and TRBJ1-1; TRBD1 matches 10 bases. The CDR3 runs 14 residues. Germline CDR1 and CDR2: SGHTS and YDEGEE. V was clipped by 5 bases and J by 11 bases; unmatched bases: 12. Here the CDR3 DNA reads TGTGCCAGCAGTGGGGGACAGGGGATTCGGCGGGCTTTCTTT. Amino acids: CASSGGQGIRRAFF.

The chain links TRBV10-1 to TRBJ2-3; no reliable D call. This CDR3 comprises 16 residues. The V gene's germline CDR1 is WNHNN and CDR2 SYGVQD (reference sequence). Trimming removed 6 bases from V and 1 base from J, with 17 bases in between. In DNA, the CDR3 is TGCGCCAGCAGACAGAAGGTCGTAGGCCGCACAGATACGCAGTATTTT. This sequence encodes CASRQKVVGRTDTQYF.

V and J are TRBV10-2 and TRBJ1-1; no definite D call. The CDR3 runs 11 residues. V was cut by 4 bases and J by 3 bases, with 3 bases left in between. Germline V gene data show CDR1 as WSHSY and CDR2 as SAAADI. In DNA form, the CDR3 reads TGCGCCAGCAGTGCCGACACTGAAGCTTTCTTT. It is translated as CASSADTEAFF.

V and J are TRBV10-2 and TRBJ1-5; the match to TRBD1 covers 8 bases. Trimming removed 7 bases from V and 3 bases from J; junction bases left unmatched: 11. Per the germline V gene, CDR1 is WSHSY and CDR2 is SAAADI. This CDR3 has 16 amino acids. CDR3 DNA sequence: TGCGCCAGCACCGCCCGGGACAGGAGTTTCAATCAGCCCCAGCATTTT. Translating it yields CASTARDRSFNQPQHF.

The table lists this clone with a few counts. The V gene is TRBV30, the J gene TRBJ1-5; D possibly corresponds to TRBD1 (6 bases). The ends were cut back, 0 bases at V and 9 bases at J, with 12 bases in the middle. The germline V gene encodes CDR1 GTSNPN and CDR2 SVGIG (reference sequence). The CDR3 has 13 amino acids. CDR3 amino acids: CAWSVQGIGPQHF. DNA of the CDR3: TGTGCCTGGAGTGTACAGGGCATCGGGCCCCAGCATTTT.

The V and J genes are TRBV5-4 and TRBJ1-4; D is possibly TRBD1 (5 bases). From germline, CDR1 is SGHNT and CDR2 YYREEE (reference sequence). CDR3 length equals 15 residues. V was trimmed by 1 base and J by 8 bases, leaving 15 bases between them. CDR3 amino acids: CASSLTGTPGEKLFF. The CDR3 nucleotides are TGTGCCAGCAGCTTGACCGGGACTCCAGGCGAAAAACTGTTTTTT.

The V and J genes are TRBV28 and TRBJ2-7, with D possibly matching TRBD2 (5 bases). The germline gives CDR1 MDHEN, CDR2 SYDVKM. The CDR3 is 15 amino acids. Deletions cut 5 bases from V and 1 base from J, with 15 bases between. In DNA form, the CDR3 reads TGTGCCAGCAGTCTAACCCCGGGGAGATCCTACGAGCAGTACTTC. It specifies CASSLTPGRSYEQYF.

The chain combines TRBV14 with TRBJ2-1, with 7 bases lining up with TRBD2. Germline V gene data show CDR1 as SGHDN and CDR2 as FVKESK. The length of the CDR3 is 17 residues. Trimming took 0 bases from V and 4 from J; bases not matched to a gene: 9. This chain's CDR3 is CASSQDKTGGAYNEQFF. In nucleotides, the CDR3 is TGTGCCAGCAGCCAAGATAAGACGGGGGGAGCTTACAATGAGCAGTTCTTC.

V gene TRBV10-3 combines with J gene TRBJ2-7, with TRBD1 matching over 8 bases. CDR1 is ENHRY, CDR2 SYGVKD, per germline. This CDR3 contains 15 residues. Losses at the gene ends were 3 bases for V and 4 bases for J; bases not matched to a gene: 8. The chain's CDR3 is CAISEGGTGGYEQYF. CDR3 DNA: TGTGCCATCAGTGAAGGGGGGACAGGCGGTTACGAGCAGTACTTC.

The chain joins TRBV28 to TRBJ1-3, with TRBD1 matching over 8 bases. This CDR3 has 13 amino acids. Looked up from germline, CDR1 is MDHEN and CDR2 is SYDVKM. The J segment lost 7 bases and the V segment lost 4 bases, leaving 3 bases of the junction unmatched. CDR3 sequence: CASSSDRANTIYF. The DNA of the CDR3 is TGTGCCAGCAGTTCGGACAGGGCTAACACCATATATTTT.

The chain links TRBV2 to TRBJ1-1; TRBD1 aligns across 10 bases. The V gene's germline CDR1 is SNHLY and CDR2 FYNNEI. J gave up 7 bases and V 5 bases, and 7 bases lay outside the gene matches. CDR3 length: 14 residues. CDR3 nucleotides: TGTGCCAGCAGTCGCGAGACAGGGGGCTATGAAGCTTTCTTT. It translates to CASSRETGGYEAFF.

The chain is built from TRBV28 and TRBJ2-1, with D unresolved. This CDR3 is 15 amino acids long. Per the germline V gene, CDR1 is MDHEN and CDR2 is SYDVKM. V lost 5 bases, J lost 2 bases, and 13 bases lay in between. The CDR3 protein is CASSPIARTYNEQFF. For the CDR3, the DNA is TGTGCCAGCAGTCCCATAGCCAGAACCTACAATGAGCAGTTCTTC.

In DNA form, the CDR3 reads TGTGCTAGTGGTTTGGGAAACAACAATGAGCAGTTCTTC. Translation: CASGLGNNNEQFF. The V gene is TRBV12-5, the J gene TRBJ2-1; D unresolved. V was shortened by 1 base and J by 5 bases, with 6 bases between the two germline ends. The CDR3 covers 13 residues. Looked up from germline, CDR1 is LGHNT and CDR2 is FRNRAP.

The chain uses TRBV30 and TRBJ1-6; D gene unclear. Trimming took 2 bases from V and 6 from J, leaving 14 bases between them. The germline V gene encodes CDR1 GTSNPN and CDR2 SVGIG (reference sequence). The CDR3 has 15 residues. CDR3 DNA: TGTGCCTGGAGTCTTTCGGGGTTCCCTAATTCACCCCTCCACTTT. Protein: CAWSLSGFPNSPLHF.

V and J are TRBV28 and TRBJ2-3; TRBD2 agrees at 7 bases. CDR1 is MDHEN and CDR2 is SYDVKM in the germline V gene. The length of the CDR3 is 16 residues. V was pared by 3 bases and J by 2 bases, with 8 bases of the junction left unmatched. The CDR3 loop reads CASSFWGAGATDTQYF. In nucleotides, the CDR3 is TGTGCCAGCAGTTTTTGGGGTGCGGGAGCCACAGATACGCAGTATTTT.

This clone turned up a few times. The V gene is TRBV9, the J gene TRBJ1-3; 7 bases map to TRBD1. CDR3 length: 12 residues. Germline-derived CDR1 and CDR2 are SGDLS and YYNGEE. Unmatched junction bases numbered 3, after V lost 3 bases and J lost 9 bases. The CDR3 here is CASSGPGGTIYF. The CDR3 DNA follows: TGTGCCAGCAGCGGGCCAGGGGGCACCATATATTTT. Variable domain in full (rest from reference TRBV9 and TRBJ1-3): DSGVTQTPKHLITATGQRVTLRCSPRSGDLSVYWYQQSLDQGLQFLIQYYNGEERAKGNILERFSAQQFPDLHSELNLSSLELGDSALYFCASSGPGGTIYFGEGSWLTVV.

V is TRBV6-1 and J is TRBJ1-6; D possibly corresponds to TRBD1 (5 bases). Trimming pared 4 bases from V and 8 bases from J, leaving 18 bases between. In germline, CDR1 is MNHNS, CDR2 SASEGT. CDR3 length equals 16 residues. The CDR3: CASSALGRQGYSPLHF. For the CDR3, the DNA is TGTGCCAGCAGTGCCTTAGGGCGGCAGGGATATTCACCCCTCCACTTT.

The genes are TRBV11-3 and TRBJ1-1; 12 bases align to TRBD1. The CDR3 totals 18 residues. The junction had 8 bases not matched to a gene; V was cut back by 3 bases and J by 0 bases. In germline, CDR1 is SGHNT, CDR2 YENEEA. The CDR3 DNA is TGTGCCAGCAGCTTTCGGTGGGACAGGGGGCGCATGAACACTGAAGCTTTCTTT. Its protein is CASSFRWDRGRMNTEAFF. Looking up the rest from reference TRBV11-3 and TRBJ1-1 gives the full variable domain: EAGVVQSPRYKIIEKKQPVAFWCNPISGHNTLYWYLQNLGQGPELLIRYENEEAVDDSQLPKDRFSAERLKGVDSTLKIQPAELGDSAVYLCASSFRWDRGRMNTEAFFGQGTRLTVV.

The rearrangement links TRBV6-6 to TRBJ2-1, with D possibly matching TRBD2 (6 bases). V was trimmed by 6 bases and J by 8 bases, leaving 17 bases between them. This CDR3 is built from 14 residues. Germline lookup yields CDR1 MNHNY and CDR2 SVGAGI (reference sequence). The CDR3 coding sequence is TGTGCCAGCAGACTCCTAGCAGGCGGGGATGAGCAGTTCTTC. Translation gives CASRLLAGGDEQFF.

The CDR3: CATVSQRVYNEQFF. In DNA, the CDR3 is TGTGCCACTGTGAGTCAGCGGGTGTACAATGAGCAGTTCTTC. The chain recombines TRBV28 with TRBJ2-1; a possible D gene is TRBD2 (6 bases). Germline CDR1 is MDHEN and CDR2 is SYDVKM. Deletions cut 10 bases from V and 4 bases from J, with 17 bases between. The CDR3 consists of 14 residues. Complete variable domain (other parts from reference TRBV28 and TRBJ2-1): DVKVTQSSRYLVKRTGEKVFLECVQDMDHENMFWYRQDPGLGLRLIYFSYDVKMKEKGDIPEGYSVSREKKERFSLILESASTNQTSMYLCATVSQRVYNEQFFGPGTRLTVL.

This sequence joins TRBV11-3 and TRBJ2-7; tentatively, D is TRBD1 (7 bases). The CDR3 sequence is 14 residues long. The germline V gene encodes CDR1 SGHNT and CDR2 YENEEA. V was shortened by 1 base and J by 6 bases, with 13 bases between the two germline ends. DNA for the CDR3: TGTGCCAGCAGCTTAGGGCAGGGGGGTTTCGAGCAGTACTTC. This encodes CASSLGQGGFEQYF.

The V call is TRBV4-1, the J call TRBJ1-1; D is ambiguous. CDR1 MGHRA and CDR2 YSYEKL come from the germline V gene. The CDR3 has 12 amino acids. Trimming took 4 bases from V and 6 from J, leaving 9 bases between them. Here the CDR3 DNA reads TGCGCCAGCAGCCCCCCTGGAGCTGAAGCTTTCTTT. Amino acid sequence: CASSPPGAEAFF.

This clone was detected once. The chain has TRBV5-1 and TRBJ1-1; 9 bases map to TRBD1. This CDR3 comprises 14 residues. The J segment lost 7 bases and the V segment lost 2 bases, leaving 6 bases of the junction unmatched. Germline loops: CDR1 SGHRS, CDR2 YFSETQ. CDR3 sequence reads: CASSFGDRAIEAFF. In nucleotides, the CDR3 is TGCGCCAGCAGCTTTGGGGACAGGGCCATTGAAGCTTTCTTT.

The rearrangement joins TRBV27 to TRBJ2-1, with D maybe TRBD2 (6 bases). The CDR3 is 15 amino acids. V gave up 7 bases and J gave up 2 bases, with 15 bases separating them. Germline CDR1 and CDR2: MNHEY and SMNVEV (reference sequence). The CDR3 sequence is CASNPGGRAYNEQFF. Written as DNA, the CDR3 is TGTGCCAGCAACCCCGGGGGTCGCGCCTACAATGAGCAGTTCTTC.